The rows below give T cell receptor beta chains drawn from one sample of a study of CD8 T cells in ankylosing spondylitis. MiXCR was run by TCRdb on the 5' RACE reads, yielding one entry per CDR3 protein. Of around 150,000 distinct CDR3 sequences in the sample, approximately 10% were seen once. The specimen was blood, either unsorted or a sorted T cell fraction (not recorded which). The source is a male donor with ankylosing spondylitis or in good health (not recorded which). Each CDR3 is given without its conserved first and last residue. The order of the fields is J gene, V gene, CDR3 protein.

TRBJ1-4	TRBV5-1	ASSLSGSINEKLF
TRBJ2-1	TRBV2	ASSVPGLADSYWDNEQF
TRBJ1-2	TRBV4-1	ASSQPGDYGYT
TRBJ2-3	TRBV20-1	SARYGLAGRTDTQY
TRBJ2-1	TRBV24-1	ATSKTGIYNEQF
TRBJ1-2	TRBV2	ASSEALGSIGDYGYT
TRBJ2-2	TRBV3-1	ASSQLSGTGGRPGELF
TRBJ2-6	TRBV5-1	ASSLDTGVVSSGANVLT
TRBJ2-4	TRBV10-3	AISESKGLEKTGIQY
TRBJ1-1	TRBV2	ASIRDSGTEAF
TRBJ2-1	TRBV12-3/TRBV12-4	ASSPGTSDYNEQF
TRBJ2-2	TRBV5-1	ASSLNSLTGELF
TRBJ2-3	TRBV28	ASSLSGRAFGQY
TRBJ1-2	TRBV3-1	ASSQLEGGYT
TRBJ2-7	TRBV29-1	SVNTPTGEQY
TRBJ2-3	TRBV10-3	AIGVATDTQY
TRBJ2-7	TRBV5-1	ASSKELAGGPHEQY
TRBJ1-1	TRBV7-9	ASSSGTGNTEAF
TRBJ1-6	TRBV27	ASSFGSSYNSPLH
TRBJ2-7	TRBV29-1	SVEYRNSYEQY
TRBJ1-5	TRBV24-1	ATSTGGWQPQH
TRBJ2-3	TRBV20-1	SALTSAFTDTQY
TRBJ2-1	TRBV5-1	ASSFTPLERDPYNEQF
TRBJ2-1	TRBV5-6	ASSVIAGGPYNEQF
TRBJ2-2	TRBV7-9	ASSRATSGSNTGELF
TRBJ2-3	TRBV5-1	ASQGLAGSTDTQY
TRBJ1-5	TRBV12-3/TRBV12-4	ATRSQVKEDSNQPQH
TRBJ1-5	TRBV12-3/TRBV12-4	ASSVQTDQPQH
TRBJ1-2	TRBV5-6	ASSLVAGQPRVAPYGYT
TRBJ1-1	TRBV5-1	ASSSQGDGTEAF
TRBJ2-3	TRBV7-6	ASSSLAGGPGDTQY
TRBJ1-2	TRBV5-1	ASSLDREAYGYT
TRBJ1-5	TRBV7-8	ASSLSHRTGSLDGNQPQH
TRBJ2-3	TRBV6-5	ASSPSADTQY
TRBJ2-5	TRBV12-3/TRBV12-4	ASSFKAVLQETQY
TRBJ1-3	TRBV5-1	ASRPTVSPGNTIY
TRBJ2-1	TRBV27	ASSLFTANEQF
TRBJ2-1	TRBV3-1	ASSQHRGQGKSYNEQF
TRBJ2-7	TRBV7-2	ASSLRTPDSEQY
TRBJ1-4	TRBV21-1	ASSLRQGDSTNEKLF
TRBJ2-3	TRBV12-3/TRBV12-4	ASRQLAGDLDTQY
TRBJ2-3	TRBV5-1	ASSLDGGSTDTQY
TRBJ2-1	TRBV5-1	ASSLRGTVYNEQF
TRBJ2-3	TRBV4-2	ASSHRLVVDGTDTQY
TRBJ2-5	TRBV5-6	ASSGRSGGVFETQY
TRBJ2-3	TRBV5-6	ASSVAGARDTQY
TRBJ2-1	TRBV7-2	ASSLRNEQF
TRBJ1-2	TRBV12-3/TRBV12-4	ASRNTGLANYGYT